The TCR beta chain described here comes from a study of cytomegalovirus exposure and HLA in healthy donors. General study results and limits: Common viral pathogens (according to a later analysis) appeared linked to several of the most significant clusters. Accurate predictions that matched the HLA-A and HLA-B alleles of most subjects were reportedly made from TCR beta sequences. It was assumed in the presence/absence analyses that sequencing depth was roughly uniform across donors.

A multiplex PCR was run with 60 Vbeta primers and 13 Jbeta primers. Clones were read by immunoSEQ multiplex PCR, and TCRdb kept only the in-frame ones, dropping some. The repertoire holds about 160,000 clones, with 85% as singletons. This CDR3 region has 15 residues. Losses at the gene ends were 5 bases for V and 1 base for J; bases not matched to a gene: 3. CDR1 and CDR2 from the germline V gene are PRHDT and FYEKMQ (reference sequence). With respect to this clone: Antigen unknown.

The receptor's source is a man aged 18-30 years in good health and CMV-seropositive. The chain has TRBV13 and TRBJ2-3; 10 bases fit TRBD2. Sequences were obtained from PBMCs. The CDR3 bases are TGTGCCAGCAGCGCGGGGACTAGCGGCACAGATACGCAGTATTTT. This sequence encodes CASSAGTSGTDTQYF.